This passage covers 7 T cell receptor beta chains from one sample sequenced in a study of HIV-infected children after antiretroviral therapy interruption. Unique molecular identifiers were included in an RNA-based 3' RACE TCR library. TCRdb redid the calling of the 3' RACE reads with MiXCR, one entry per CDR3 protein. The data hold fewer than 100,000 distinct CDR3 sequences, with approximately 6.9% observed a single time. Noted treatment: PENTA 11 planned treatment interruption arm or continuous ART arm. Here the sequenced sample was CD45RA+ CD4+ T cells from PBMCs, pooled from several time points, taken from a donor given antiretroviral therapy, either interrupted or continuous. Subset noted: naive CD4+ CD45RA+ CD45RO- T cells. The receptors derive from a pool of human donors with HIV.

The chain couples TRBV12-3 or TRBV12-4 to TRBJ1-1; TRBD1 matches at 8 bases. V lost 6 bases to trimming and J lost 6 bases; unmatched junction nucleotides: 9. The CDR3 sequence is 14 residues long. CDR3 bases: TGTGCCAGCAGCGACAGGGGTCTGAGTCCTGAAGCTTTCTTT. The encoded protein is CASSDRGLSPEAFF.

At least ten counts were recorded for this clonotype. The chain joins TRBV10-3 to TRBJ2-1, with 9 bases lining up with TRBD1. Looked up from germline, CDR1 is ENHRY and CDR2 is SYGVKD. V gave up 7 bases and J gave up 12 bases; unmatched junction bases: 13. The CDR3 has 14 residues. CDR3 residues: CAINTDRGQGGQFF. DNA of the CDR3: TGTGCCATCAATACAGACAGGGGACAGGGAGGGCAGTTCTTC.

This sequence joins TRBV30 and TRBJ2-7; TRBD1 might be the D (6 bases). CDR1 is GTSNPN and CDR2 is SVGIG in the germline V gene (reference sequence). This CDR3 region has 13 residues. Trimming removed 8 bases from V and 7 bases from J, with 21 bases in between. CDR3 bases: TGTGCCGGACAGACAGGACCGGCGAGGGAGCAGTACTTC. Protein product: CAGQTGPAREQYF. The full variable domain, completed using reference TRBV30 and TRBJ2-7, is SQTIHQWPATLVQPVGSPLSLECTVEGTSNPNLYWYRQAAGRGLQLLFYSVGIGQISSEVPQNLSASRPQDRQFILSSKKLLLSDSGFYLCAGQTGPAREQYFGPGTRLTVT.

This clonotype was counted between two and nine times. The chain employs TRBV7-9 and TRBJ2-7; D is unresolved. Germline CDR1 and CDR2: SEHNR and FQNEAQ (reference sequence). The V gene lost 2 bases and the J gene lost 3 bases, with 8 bases spanning the gap. The CDR3 consists of 13 residues. CDR3 sequence reads: CASSLNVGYEQYF. The CDR3 DNA sequence: TGTGCCAGCAGCTTAAATGTAGGCTACGAGCAGTACTTC.

This clonotype was recorded many times. The chain combines TRBV9 with TRBJ1-2, with a weak D call TRBD1 (6 bases). The CDR3 has 15 amino acids. CDR1 is SGDLS and CDR2 is YYNGEE in the germline V gene. Between the trimmed V and J ends, which lost 0 bases and 5 bases, there was a span of 14 bases. CDR3 loop: CASSVARGSVYGYTF. In DNA, the CDR3 is TGTGCCAGCAGCGTAGCCAGGGGATCAGTATATGGCTACACCTTC.

This clonotype appeared a few times. This chain connects TRBV5-1 to TRBJ2-7; a possible D gene is TRBD1 (6 bases). Looked up from germline, CDR1 is SGHRS and CDR2 is YFSETQ. CDR3 length: 16 amino acids. The ends were cut back, 0 bases at V and 3 bases at J, with 16 bases in the middle. For the CDR3, the DNA is TGCGCCAGCAGCTTGGAACCAACAGGGTCAAGCTACGAGCAGTACTTC. As protein: CASSLEPTGSSYEQYF.

This clonotype showed up many times. The genes are TRBV28 and TRBJ2-7; D perhaps matches TRBD1 (6 bases). Trimming stripped 5 bases from V and 2 bases from J, with 22 bases between. Germline V lookup: CDR1 MDHEN, CDR2 SYDVKM. There are 17 residues in the CDR3. The CDR3 is CASSGPIRDKTPYEQYF. CDR3 sequence (DNA): TGTGCCAGCAGTGGCCCCATCCGGGACAAAACCCCCTACGAGCAGTACTTC.